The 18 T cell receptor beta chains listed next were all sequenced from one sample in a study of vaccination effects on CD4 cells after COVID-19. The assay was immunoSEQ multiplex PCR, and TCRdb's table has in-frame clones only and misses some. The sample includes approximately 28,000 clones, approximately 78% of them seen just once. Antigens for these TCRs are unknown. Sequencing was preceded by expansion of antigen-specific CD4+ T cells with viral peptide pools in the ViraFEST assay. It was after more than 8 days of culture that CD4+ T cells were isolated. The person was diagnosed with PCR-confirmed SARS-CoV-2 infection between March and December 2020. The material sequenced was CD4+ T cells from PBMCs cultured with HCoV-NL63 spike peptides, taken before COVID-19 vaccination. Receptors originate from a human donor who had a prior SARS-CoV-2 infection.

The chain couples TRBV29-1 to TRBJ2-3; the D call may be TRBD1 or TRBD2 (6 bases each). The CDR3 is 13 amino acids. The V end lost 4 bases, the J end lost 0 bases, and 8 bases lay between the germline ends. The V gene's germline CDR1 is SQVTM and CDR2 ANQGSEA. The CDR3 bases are TGCAGCGTTGGGGGGGCAAGCACAGATACGCAGTATTTT. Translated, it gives CSVGGASTDTQYF.

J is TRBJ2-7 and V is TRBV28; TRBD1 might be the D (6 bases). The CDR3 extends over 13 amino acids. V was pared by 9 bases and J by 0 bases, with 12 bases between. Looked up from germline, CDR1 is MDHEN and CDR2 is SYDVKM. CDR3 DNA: TGTGCCAGTGAAACAGGGAACTCCTACGAGCAGTACTTC. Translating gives CASETGNSYEQYF.

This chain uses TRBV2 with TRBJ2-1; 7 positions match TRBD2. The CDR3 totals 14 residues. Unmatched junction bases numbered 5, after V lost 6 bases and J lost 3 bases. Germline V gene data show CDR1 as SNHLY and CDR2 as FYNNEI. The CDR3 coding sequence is TGTGCCAGCAGAGCGGGGATGAACTACAATGAGCAGTTCTTC. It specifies CASRAGMNYNEQFF.

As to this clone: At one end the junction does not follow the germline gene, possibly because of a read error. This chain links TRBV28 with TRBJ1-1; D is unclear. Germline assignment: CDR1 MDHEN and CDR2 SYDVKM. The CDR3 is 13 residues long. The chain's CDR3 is CASSFSQNAEAFF. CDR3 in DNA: TGTGCCAGCAGTTTTTCGCAGAACGCTGAAGCTTTCTTT. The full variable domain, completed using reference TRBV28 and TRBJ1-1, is DVKVTQSSRYLVKRTGEKVFLECVQDMDHENMFWYRQDPGLGLRLIYFSYDVKMKEKGDIPEGYSVSREKKERFSLILESASTNQTSMYLCASSFSQNAEAFFGQGTRLTVV.

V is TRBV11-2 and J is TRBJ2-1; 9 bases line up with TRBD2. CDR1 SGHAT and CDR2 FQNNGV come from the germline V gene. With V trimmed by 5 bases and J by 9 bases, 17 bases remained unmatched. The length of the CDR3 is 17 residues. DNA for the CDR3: TGTGCCAGCAGCCCCGGGTATTCTAGCGGGGTTGAGATTGAGCAGTTCTTC. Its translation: CASSPGYSSGVEIEQFF.

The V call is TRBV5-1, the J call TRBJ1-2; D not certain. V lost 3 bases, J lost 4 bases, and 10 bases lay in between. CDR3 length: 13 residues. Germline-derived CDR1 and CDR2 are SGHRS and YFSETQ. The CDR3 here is CASSSVVSYGYTF. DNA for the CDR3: TGCGCCAGCAGCTCAGTAGTGTCCTATGGCTACACCTTC. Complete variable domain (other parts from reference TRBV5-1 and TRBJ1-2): KAGVTQTPRYLIKTRGQQVTLSCSPISGHRSVSWYQQTPGQGLQFLFEYFSETQRNKGNFPGRFSGRQFSNSRSEMNVSTLELGDSALYLCASSSVVSYGYTFGSGTRLTVV.

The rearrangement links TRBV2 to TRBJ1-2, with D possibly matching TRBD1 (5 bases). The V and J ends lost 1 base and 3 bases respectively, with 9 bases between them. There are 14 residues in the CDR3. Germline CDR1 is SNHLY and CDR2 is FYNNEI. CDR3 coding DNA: TGTGCCAGCAGTGAAGGGAGGGGCGACTATGGCTACACCTTC. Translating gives CASSEGRGDYGYTF.

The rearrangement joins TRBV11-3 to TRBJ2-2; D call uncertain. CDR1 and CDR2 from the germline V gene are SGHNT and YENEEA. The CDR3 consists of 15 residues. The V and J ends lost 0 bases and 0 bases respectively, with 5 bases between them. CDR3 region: CASSLEGSNTGELFF. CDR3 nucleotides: TGTGCCAGCAGCTTAGAGGGGTCGAACACCGGGGAGCTGTTTTTT.

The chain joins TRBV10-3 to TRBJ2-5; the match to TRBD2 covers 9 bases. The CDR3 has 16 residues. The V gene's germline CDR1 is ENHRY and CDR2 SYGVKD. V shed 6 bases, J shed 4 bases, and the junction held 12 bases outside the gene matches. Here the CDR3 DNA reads TGTGCCATCAGCGACGTTGCGCGGGGGGGCCTAGAGACCCAGTACTTC. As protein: CAISDVARGGLETQYF.

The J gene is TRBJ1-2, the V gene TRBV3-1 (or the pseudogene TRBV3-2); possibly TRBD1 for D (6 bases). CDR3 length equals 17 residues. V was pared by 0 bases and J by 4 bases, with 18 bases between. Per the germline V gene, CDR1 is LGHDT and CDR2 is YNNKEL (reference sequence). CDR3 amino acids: CASSQEGARGRPYGYTF. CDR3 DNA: TGTGCCAGCAGCCAAGAGGGGGCCAGAGGGCGGCCCTATGGCTACACCTTC.

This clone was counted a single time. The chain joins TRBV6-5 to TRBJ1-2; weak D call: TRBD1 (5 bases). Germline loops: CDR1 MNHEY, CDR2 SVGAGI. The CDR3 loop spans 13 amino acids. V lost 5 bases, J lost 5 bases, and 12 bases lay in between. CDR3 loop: CASSHQQEYGYTF. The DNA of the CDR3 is TGTGCCAGCAGTCACCAACAGGAATATGGCTACACCTTC.

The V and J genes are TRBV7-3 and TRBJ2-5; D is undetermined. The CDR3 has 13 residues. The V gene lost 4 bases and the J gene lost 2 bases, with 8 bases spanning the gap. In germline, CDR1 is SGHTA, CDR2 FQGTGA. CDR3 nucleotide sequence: TGTGCCAGCAGCTCCGGGCGGCAAGAGACCCAGTACTTC. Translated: CASSSGRQETQYF.

CDR3 sequence: CASSFLTSSDYEQYF. In nucleotides, the CDR3 is TGTGCCAGCAGTTTCCTGACTAGCTCCGACTACGAGCAGTACTTC. The rearrangement uses TRBV6-2 or TRBV6-3 and TRBJ2-7; 7 bases agree with TRBD2. From germline, CDR1 is MNHEY and CDR2 SVGEGT. CDR3 size: 15 residues. Trimming at V came to 4 bases and at J to 3 bases, leaving 9 bases not matched to a gene.

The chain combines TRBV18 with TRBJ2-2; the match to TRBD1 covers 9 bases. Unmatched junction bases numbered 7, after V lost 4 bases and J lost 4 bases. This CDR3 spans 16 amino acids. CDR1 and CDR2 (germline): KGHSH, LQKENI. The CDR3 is CASSLQGQGGTGELFF. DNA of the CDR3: TGTGCCAGCTCACTCCAGGGACAGGGCGGCACCGGGGAGCTGTTTTTT.

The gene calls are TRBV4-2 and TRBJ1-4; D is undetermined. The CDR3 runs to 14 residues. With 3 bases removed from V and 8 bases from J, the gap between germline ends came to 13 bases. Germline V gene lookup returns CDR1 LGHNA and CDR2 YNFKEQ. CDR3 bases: TGTGCCAGCAGCCAGCTACTTTTACAGGAAAAACTGTTTTTT. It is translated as CASSQLLLQEKLFF.

The CDR3 here is CASSSDGRVGQETQYF. For the CDR3, the DNA is TGTGCCAGCAGCTCCGATGGCAGGGTTGGTCAAGAGACCCAGTACTTC. The chain links TRBV5-4 to TRBJ2-5; perhaps TRBD1 as D (5 bases). The CDR3 sequence is 16 residues long. With 3 bases removed from V and 2 bases from J, the gap between germline ends came to 17 bases. CDR1 is SGHNT, CDR2 YYREEE, per germline (reference sequence).

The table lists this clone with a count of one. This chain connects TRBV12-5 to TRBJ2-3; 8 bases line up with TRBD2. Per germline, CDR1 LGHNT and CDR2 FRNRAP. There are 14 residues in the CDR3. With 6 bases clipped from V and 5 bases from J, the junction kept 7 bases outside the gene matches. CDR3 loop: CASGTGLELDTQYF. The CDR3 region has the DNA TGTGCTAGTGGGACGGGACTAGAATTAGATACGCAGTATTTT.

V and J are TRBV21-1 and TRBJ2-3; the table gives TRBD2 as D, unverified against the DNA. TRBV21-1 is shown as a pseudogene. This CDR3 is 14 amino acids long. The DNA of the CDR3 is TGTGCCAGCAGCTGGGGGGGAAGCACAGATACGCAGTATTTT. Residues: CASSWGGSTDTQYF.